Below, 30 T cell receptor beta chains from the same sample are listed, as sequenced in a study of T cell responses to AZD1222 COVID-19 vaccine. TCRdb's table, derived via immunoSEQ multiplex PCR, lists solely in-frame clones and lacks some. The sample has 95,000 to 130,000 clones, roughly 87% seen once. The sequences come from peripheral blood, collected on day 0 of AZD1222 vaccination. The receptors derive from an adult in good health.

The genes are TRBV7-2 and TRBJ1-2; D perhaps matches TRBD1 (5 bases). Trimming left V 1 base short and J 4 bases short, with 16 bases between. The CDR3 sequence is 16 residues long. The V gene's germline CDR1 is SGHTA and CDR2 FQGNSA. For the CDR3, the DNA is TGTGCCAGCAGCTTAGACGCGGGGCGGTCTAGCTATGGCTACACCTTC. Encoded protein: CASSLDAGRSSYGYTF.

The chain recombines TRBV3-1 (or the pseudogene TRBV3-2) with TRBJ2-1; the D gene could be TRBD1 or TRBD2 (7 bases each). The CDR3 has 18 amino acids. The germline V gene has CDR1 LGHDT and CDR2 YNNKEL (reference sequence). Trimming pared 5 bases from V and 0 bases from J, leaving 20 bases between. CDR3 bases: TGTGCCAGCAGCGGGAGGGGACAGAACATGAGCTCCTACAATGAGCAGTTCTTC. Encoded protein: CASSGRGQNMSSYNEQFF.

This chain connects TRBV12-3 or TRBV12-4 to TRBJ1-3; D might be TRBD1 (5 bases). The V end was cut by 3 bases, the J end by 4 bases, with 7 bases between. The CDR3 is made up of 13 amino acids. The DNA of the CDR3 is TGTGCCAGCAGTTTGAGGGGCGGAAACACCATATATTTT. It specifies CASSLRGGNTIYF.

This clone was detected only once. The V gene is TRBV10-3, the J gene TRBJ2-5, with unresolved D. CDR3 length equals 13 residues. Trimming left V 9 bases short and J 5 bases short, with 16 bases between. Germline lookup yields CDR1 ENHRY and CDR2 SYGVKD. CDR3 residues: CAIAGSARETQYF. The CDR3 region has the DNA TGTGCCATAGCCGGGTCCGCGAGGGAGACCCAGTACTTC.

The chain has TRBV19 and TRBJ2-7; no clear D. This CDR3 is 14 amino acids long. Germline V gene sequence: CDR1 LNHDA, CDR2 SQIVND (reference sequence). V was cut by 6 bases and J by 3 bases, with 15 bases left in between. This CDR3 is CASRLDTSRYEQYF. The CDR3, as DNA: TGTGCCAGTAGACTCGACACCTCCCGCTACGAGCAGTACTTC.

The CDR3 spells CASSQLPAGRREQYF. The CDR3 nucleotides read TGTGCCAGCAGCCAACTCCCGGCGGGACGGCGCGAGCAGTACTTC. This chain joins TRBV3-1 (or the pseudogene TRBV3-2) and TRBJ2-7; maybe TRBD2 (6 bases). V was pared by 2 bases and J by 6 bases, with 17 bases between. There are 15 residues in the CDR3. Looked up from germline, CDR1 is LGHDT and CDR2 is YNNKEL (reference sequence).

The chain uses TRBV2 and TRBJ1-2; 8 nucleotides align to TRBD1. V lost 8 bases and J lost 3; bases outside the gene matches: 11. The germline gives CDR1 SNHLY, CDR2 FYNNEI. The CDR3 sequence is 15 residues long. The CDR3 here is CASAVRTGLDYGYTF. CDR3 nucleotide sequence: TGTGCCAGCGCTGTCCGGACAGGGCTTGACTATGGCTACACCTTC. Together with reference TRBV2 and TRBJ1-2, the CDR3 gives the full variable domain: EPEVTQTPSHQVTQMGQEVILRCVPISNHLYFYWYRQILGQKVEFLVSFYNNEISEKSEIFDDQFSVERPDGSNFTLKIRSTKLEDSAMYFCASAVRTGLDYGYTFGSGTRLTVV.

CDR3 sequence: CASSVDGSAQETQYF. The CDR3 DNA sequence: TGTGCCAGCAGCGTAGACGGTAGCGCCCAAGAGACCCAGTACTTC. The V and J genes are TRBV9 and TRBJ2-5; maybe TRBD2 (5 bases). The CDR3 runs to 15 residues. Germline V gene sequence: CDR1 SGDLS, CDR2 YYNGEE. The V end lost 0 bases, the J end lost 1 base, and 10 bases lay between the germline ends.

This chain uses TRBV28 with TRBJ1-2; unclear D gene. The CDR3 runs to 13 residues. Germline V gene lookup returns CDR1 MDHEN and CDR2 SYDVKM. Trimming removed 2 bases from V and 2 bases from J, with 6 bases in between. The CDR3 DNA reads TGTGCCAGCAGTTTAGTCACGAACTATGGCTACACCTTC. Residues: CASSLVTNYGYTF.

The gene calls are TRBV19 and TRBJ2-1; D uncertain. Germline CDR1 is LNHDA and CDR2 is SQIVND (reference sequence). This CDR3 comprises 14 residues. The ends were cut back, 7 bases at V and 4 bases at J, with 14 bases in the middle. DNA of the CDR3: TGTGCCAGTACCTCCCGGGTTGGGTACAATGAGCAGTTCTTC. This gives the protein CASTSRVGYNEQFF.

The rearrangement uses TRBV4-1 and TRBJ2-6; D remains ambiguous. V lost 0 bases, J lost 4 bases, and 10 bases lay in between. The CDR3 loop spans 16 amino acids. Germline values: CDR1 MGHRA, CDR2 YSYEKL. The CDR3 nucleotides are TGCGCCAGCAGCCAAGAAGAGTCTACCGGGGCCAACGTCCTGACTTTC. It encodes CASSQEESTGANVLTF.

This clone showed up just once. As DNA, the CDR3 is TGTGCCAGCAGCCAAGAGGAGCAAGAGACCCAGTACTTC. The encoded protein is CASSQEEQETQYF. V and J are TRBV3-1 (or the pseudogene TRBV3-2) and TRBJ2-5; D uncertain. V lost 0 bases and J lost 2, with 4 bases in between. Germline values: CDR1 LGHDT, CDR2 YNNKEL (reference sequence). This CDR3 spans 13 amino acids.

This chain joins TRBV28 and TRBJ2-1; D is tentatively TRBD1 or TRBD2 (5 bases each). Germline values: CDR1 MDHEN, CDR2 SYDVKM. The CDR3 has 19 residues. The ends were cut back, 7 bases at V and 0 bases at J, with 25 bases in the middle. CDR3 amino acids: CASTDRDLKGRSSYNEQFF. The CDR3 nucleotides read TGTGCCAGCACCGACCGGGACCTAAAAGGCCGGAGCTCCTACAATGAGCAGTTCTTC.

The chain carries TRBV11-2 and TRBJ1-3, with D maybe TRBD1 (6 bases). This CDR3 comprises 13 residues. Germline values: CDR1 SGHAT, CDR2 FQNNGV. With 3 bases removed from V and 7 bases from J, the gap between germline ends came to 10 bases. The CDR3 protein is CASSLGQPNTIYF. In DNA, the CDR3 is TGTGCCAGCAGCTTGGGACAACCGAACACCATATATTTT.

The rearrangement joins TRBV7-8 to TRBJ1-5; D is ambiguous. The CDR3 is 14 amino acids. V lost 5 bases and J 3 bases, leaving 11 bases between the germline ends. From germline, CDR1 is SGHVS and CDR2 FQNEAQ. The CDR3 is CASSGQVNNQPQHF. CDR3 nucleotides: TGTGCCAGCAGCGGCCAGGTTAACAATCAGCCCCAGCATTTT.

The chain combines TRBV7-3 with TRBJ1-5; D is possibly TRBD1 (5 bases). The germline V gene encodes CDR1 SGHTA and CDR2 FQGTGA. V lost 3 bases and J lost 4, with 10 bases in between. The CDR3 is made up of 14 amino acids. The CDR3 here is CASSLSGPNQPQHF. CDR3 nucleotide sequence: TGTGCCAGCAGCTTGTCGGGACCTAATCAGCCCCAGCATTTT.

The V and J genes are TRBV7-2 and TRBJ2-1; 9 bases agree with TRBD1. J was trimmed by 5 bases and V by 5 bases; bases with no gene match: 4. This CDR3 has 14 residues. Germline CDR1 is SGHTA and CDR2 is FQGNSA. CDR3 bases: TGTGCCAGCAGCCCCAGGACAGGGGACAATGAGCAGTTCTTC. It codes for CASSPRTGDNEQFF.

V gene TRBV2 combines with J gene TRBJ2-7; TRBD1 matches 10 bases. V lost 6 bases to trimming and J lost 7 bases; unmatched junction nucleotides: 9. This CDR3 spans 14 amino acids. Germline CDR1 SNHLY, CDR2 FYNNEI. The CDR3 region has the DNA TGTGCCAGCAGGATGGGACAGGGGAGAGGAGAGCAGTACTTC. Translation gives CASRMGQGRGEQYF.

The chain recombines TRBV5-1 with TRBJ2-3; 9 bases match TRBD1. Losses at the gene ends were 4 bases for V and 2 bases for J; bases not matched to a gene: 8. The CDR3 consists of 16 residues. Germline-derived CDR1 and CDR2 are SGHRS and YFSETQ. The CDR3 loop reads CASSRNRGQVTDTQYF. CDR3 nucleotide sequence: TGCGCCAGCAGCAGGAACAGGGGGCAAGTCACAGATACGCAGTATTTT. Looking up the rest from reference TRBV5-1 and TRBJ2-3 gives the full variable domain: KAGVTQTPRYLIKTRGQQVTLSCSPISGHRSVSWYQQTPGQGLQFLFEYFSETQRNKGNFPGRFSGRQFSNSRSEMNVSTLELGDSALYLCASSRNRGQVTDTQYFGPGTRLTVL.

The V and J genes are TRBV5-4 and TRBJ1-6; D is unresolved. The CDR3 spans 12 residues. V gave up 7 bases and J gave up 2 bases, with 4 bases separating them. In germline, CDR1 is SGHNT, CDR2 YYREEE (reference sequence). CDR3 amino acids: CASGTYNSPLHF. CDR3 coding DNA: TGTGCCAGCGGGACCTATAATTCACCCCTCCACTTT.

This clone appeared a single time. The CDR3 sequence is CASSLIGRGFYEQYF. In nucleotides, the CDR3 is TGTGCCAGCAGCTTGATAGGCAGGGGTTTCTACGAGCAGTACTTC. V and J are TRBV7-6 and TRBJ2-7, with a weak D call TRBD1 (6 bases). V shed 3 bases and J shed 3 bases, with 15 bases lying between them. This CDR3 spans 15 amino acids. Germline V gives CDR1 SGHVS, CDR2 FNYEAQ.

This clone was recorded only once. The chain couples TRBV19 to TRBJ1-1; D not certain. Germline-derived CDR1 and CDR2 are LNHDA and SQIVND (reference sequence). The CDR3 has 16 residues. The germline V and J ends were trimmed by 1 base and 0 bases, with 12 bases remaining between them. CDR3 in DNA: TGTGCCAGTAGTATAGCGAGGCATTCAATGAACACTGAAGCTTTCTTT. This sequence encodes CASSIARHSMNTEAFF.

V gene TRBV19 combines with J gene TRBJ1-4, with 7 positions matching TRBD1. V dropped 11 bases and J dropped 8; count of bases not matched to a gene: 11. CDR1 and CDR2 from the germline V gene are LNHDA and SQIVND (reference sequence). CDR3 length: 13 amino acids. CDR3 region: CAANRGVEEKLFF. The CDR3 nucleotides read TGTGCCGCGAACAGGGGCGTAGAGGAAAAACTGTTTTTT. Full variable domain (outside the CDR3, taken from reference TRBV19 and TRBJ1-4): DGGITQSPKYLFRKEGQNVTLSCEQNLNHDAMYWYRQDPGQGLRLIYYSQIVNDFQKGDIAEGYSVSREKKESFPLTVTSAQKNPTAFYLCAANRGVEEKLFFGSGTQLSVL.

V and J are TRBV7-8 and TRBJ2-1, with 9 bases that match TRBD1. Germline V lookup: CDR1 SGHVS, CDR2 FQNEAQ. The CDR3 loop spans 15 amino acids. The V segment lost 5 bases and the J segment 7 bases; nucleotides outside the gene matches: 9. The CDR3 here is CASSGGTGYVNEQFF. The CDR3 DNA is TGTGCCAGCAGCGGCGGGACAGGGTATGTGAATGAGCAGTTCTTC.

The chain has TRBV27 and TRBJ1-2, with a tentative D call TRBD1 (5 bases). Germline V gene sequence: CDR1 MNHEY, CDR2 SMNVEV (reference sequence). The CDR3 contains 13 residues. V shed 2 bases and J shed 8 bases, with 12 bases lying between them. The CDR3 spells CASSLRGSGGYTF. The CDR3 DNA reads TGTGCCAGCAGTTTACGGGGCTCCGGGGGCTACACCTTC.

The chain couples TRBV6-5 to TRBJ1-4; D is uncertain. This CDR3 is 14 amino acids long. V lost 6 bases, J lost 1 base, and 9 bases lay in between. Germline V gene sequence: CDR1 MNHEY, CDR2 SVGAGI. DNA for the CDR3: TGTGCCAGCAGGCAACAGATAACTAATGAAAAACTGTTTTTT. Its protein is CASRQQITNEKLFF.

The chain uses TRBV20-1 and TRBJ2-5, with 8 bases lining up with TRBD2. Unmatched junction bases numbered 13, after V lost 3 bases and J lost 4 bases. The CDR3 is 16 residues long. Germline CDR1 is DFQATT and CDR2 is SNEGSKA (reference sequence). The CDR3 DNA reads TGCAGTGCTAGTCCGGCTCGGCGGGGGGATCGAGAGACCCAGTACTTC. Translating gives CSASPARRGDRETQYF.

The V and J genes are TRBV9 and TRBJ2-1; tentatively, D is TRBD1 (5 bases). Germline V gene lookup returns CDR1 SGDLS and CDR2 YYNGEE. Trimming took off 0 bases at V and 9 bases at J, with 10 bases between the two ends. This CDR3 has 13 residues. The CDR3 DNA sequence: TGTGCCAGCAGCGTAGGAACAGGCCTTGAGCAGTTCTTC. Translation gives CASSVGTGLEQFF.

This chain uses TRBV6-5 with TRBJ1-5; tentatively, D is TRBD1 (5 bases). The CDR3 has 13 amino acids. Germline CDR1 and CDR2: MNHEY and SVGAGI. V lost 7 bases to trimming and J lost 5 bases, with 12 bases between them. In DNA form, the CDR3 reads TGTGCCAGCACTGGGACCTGGGATCAGCCCCAGCATTTT. This codes for CASTGTWDQPQHF.

This sequence joins TRBV21-1 and TRBJ1-5. TRBV21-1 is labeled a pseudogene. The CDR3 spans 15 residues. CDR3 protein: CASSNGGYADQPQHF. DNA for the CDR3: TGTGCCAGCAGCAACGGGGGTTATGCGGATCAGCCCCAGCATTTT.